This note documents a single TCR beta chain sequence. The antigen remains undetermined. This record comes from a study of T cell responses to AZD1222 COVID-19 vaccine. Profiling relied on immunoSEQ multiplex PCR, and the TCRdb table lists in-frame clones only, not all of them. The table has roughly 180,000 clones, around nine tenths seen once. Study findings and constraints: Spike as a whole was targeted by vaccine-associated CD4 TCRs, dominant at 160-218 and 743-854. Seropositivity was recorded at baseline in only a handful of AZD1222 recipients. Breadth and depth of Spike-specific TCRs rose after two AZD1222 doses. The sample set comprised mostly white British donors with more females, and clonal diversity was possibly underestimated.

With V trimmed by 3 bases and J by 13 bases, 6 bases remained unmatched. Germline V gives CDR1 MNHEY, CDR2 SMNVEV (reference sequence). The CDR3 sequence is 13 residues long. The receptor was derived from an adult in good health. The V call is TRBV27, the J call TRBJ2-2, with TRBD1 matching over 9 bases. The specimen comprised peripheral blood, sampled on day 0 of AZD1222 vaccination. CDR3 amino acids: CASSFVEGQGLFF. Written as DNA, the CDR3 is TGTGCCAGCAGTTTCGTTGAGGGACAGGGGCTGTTTTTT.